A single sample gave rise to the 2 T cell receptor beta chains below, sequenced in a study of shared clonotypes between healthy human individuals. TCRdb's table, derived via immunoSEQ multiplex PCR, lists solely in-frame clones and lacks some. This table holds some 2,500,000 clones, 93% found once. The source material was naive CD4+ T cells from PBMCs. Subset given: CD45RA+ positively selected. The source is a man younger than 30 in good health. Some clones in this sample may be carry-over from other donors' samples.

The chain is built from TRBV11-3 and TRBJ1-1; no firm D call. From germline, CDR1 is SGHNT and CDR2 YENEEA. Trimming left V 2 bases short and J 4 bases short, with 8 bases between. The length of the CDR3 is 13 residues. CDR3 residues: CASSLYRSTEAFF. In DNA form, the CDR3 reads TGTGCCAGCAGCTTATATCGGAGCACTGAAGCTTTCTTT.

The table lists this clone with a few counts. V is TRBV18 and J is TRBJ2-2; 10 nucleotides align to TRBD1. V lost 1 base to trimming and J lost 6 bases; unmatched junction nucleotides: 5. The CDR3 totals 16 residues. Germline loops: CDR1 KGHSH, CDR2 LQKENI. CDR3 sequence: CASSPRGTGDAGELFF. The DNA of the CDR3 is TGTGCCAGCTCACCACGCGGGACAGGGGACGCCGGGGAGCTGTTTTTT.